This T cell receptor beta chain was obtained from a study of T-cell memory formation after mild COVID-19. About the research overall: Most TCR clusters belonged to a single donor.

Study outcomes and limitations: The pre-infection memory compartment contained some responding clones, suggesting cross-reactive memory joined.

Per germline, CDR1 DFQATT and CDR2 SNEGSKA (reference sequence). CDR3 length: 15 amino acids. V lost 3 bases, J lost 0 bases, and 13 bases lay in between. This clonotype was detected only a few times. Its antigen remains unknown. TCRdb re-analysed the 5' RACE reads in MiXCR, keeping a single row per CDR3 protein. This sample has 500,000 to 650,000 distinct CDR3 sequences, with roughly 20% found just once. The sequence was collected from an adult woman who had mild COVID-19 (a few samples of this study predate the infection). Cell type and time point are not known. The chain recombines TRBV20-1 with TRBJ2-3; TRBD1 might be the D (5 bases). The specimen sequenced was PBMCs or a T cell subset sorted from them (not recorded which). The CDR3 sequence is CSARGQAPSTDTQYF. The CDR3, as DNA: TGCAGTGCTAGGGGGCAGGCTCCTAGCACAGATACGCAGTATTTT.